This entry features one T cell receptor (beta chain) sequence. Its antigen is not identified. This record belongs to a study of OX40 agonist ivuxolimab in advanced cancers. Study background: Patients' therapy was ivuxolimab, an antibody that acts as an agonist of OX40 (CD134).

The study, taken as a whole, reports: More expanded clones were found, on average, in CD8+ than in CD4+ T cells. Low levels of normalized T-cell clonal expansion also appeared in some nonresponders.

Profiled with immunoSEQ multiplex PCR; TCRdb holds only in-frame clones, not every one. In the table there are some 79,000 clones, roughly nine tenths of which are singletons. Peripheral blood came from all dose cohorts at three timepoints. The sequence was collected from an adult with an advanced solid tumor such as melanoma, head and neck, liver or kidney cancer. The sequenced sample was CD4+ or CD8+ T cells sorted from blood, obtained in a trial of the OX40 agonist ivuxolimab.

CDR3 protein: CASSKRDSNEKLFF. Written as DNA, the CDR3 is TGTGCCAGTAGTAAACGAGACAGTAATGAAAAACTGTTTTTT. The rearrangement joins TRBV19 to TRBJ1-4, with D perhaps TRBD1 (5 bases). CDR1 and CDR2 from the germline V gene are LNHDA and SQIVND (reference sequence). The CDR3 covers 14 residues. V was pared by 4 bases and J by 4 bases, with 10 bases between.